Listed here are 14 T cell receptor beta chains from one sample, sequenced in a study of cytomegalovirus exposure and HLA in healthy donors. PCR primers comprised 60 Vbeta and 13 Jbeta primers. Libraries were prepared by immunoSEQ multiplex PCR; TCRdb keeps only in-frame clonotypes and omits some of them. The sample carries nearly 70,000 clones, 74% recorded once. Sequenced input: PBMCs. These TCRs come from a woman aged 60 to 75 in good health and CMV-seropositive.

This clone was detected a few times. The gene calls are TRBV29-1 and TRBJ1-1, with a possible D match to TRBD1 (6 bases). Deletions cut 4 bases from V and 0 bases from J, with 15 bases between. The CDR3 sequence is 15 residues long. Germline CDR1 SQVTM, CDR2 ANQGSEA. The CDR3 DNA sequence: TGCAGCGTTGTTTTTTGGACAGAAATGAACACTGAAGCTTTCTTT. As protein: CSVVFWTEMNTEAFF.

This clone was counted a few times. The CDR3: CASRPRGTDTQYF. The DNA of the CDR3 is TGCGCCAGCAGACCGCGGGGAACAGATACGCAGTATTTT. V usage is TRBV10-1 and J usage is TRBJ2-3; D perhaps matches TRBD2 (6 bases). CDR3 size: 13 residues. V was trimmed by 6 bases and J by 3 bases, leaving 10 bases between them. Germline V gene data show CDR1 as WNHNN and CDR2 as SYGVQD (reference sequence).

The CDR3 is CASSALTGTNSPQHF. The CDR3 region has the DNA TGTGCCAGCAGTGCCTTAACCGGGACAAACTCGCCCCAGCATTTT. V is TRBV2 and J is TRBJ1-5; the D gene is possibly TRBD1 (6 bases). V lost 4 bases, J lost 9 bases, and 19 bases lay in between. This CDR3 region has 15 residues. CDR1 SNHLY and CDR2 FYNNEI come from the germline V gene.

The chain uses TRBV29-1 and TRBJ2-3, with 8 bases lining up with TRBD2. Germline trimming cut 7 bases from V and 4 bases from J; bases unmatched to any gene: 4. CDR1 is SQVTM, CDR2 ANQGSEA, per germline. The CDR3 spans 12 residues. The CDR3 is CSAAGGADTQYF. CDR3 nucleotide sequence: TGCAGCGCCGCCGGGGGGGCAGATACGCAGTATTTT.

This clone has more than one count but fewer than ten. This chain links TRBV7-9 with TRBJ2-4, with 9 bases that match TRBD1. The CDR3 consists of 14 residues. V gave up 5 bases and J gave up 4 bases; unmatched junction bases: 3. From germline, CDR1 is SEHNR and CDR2 FQNEAQ (reference sequence). The CDR3 DNA sequence: TGTGCCAGCAGCCCAGGACAGGGGAAAAACATTCAGTACTTC. Protein: CASSPGQGKNIQYF.

The gene calls are TRBV5-1 and TRBJ2-1; D not resolved. This CDR3 is 12 amino acids long. Germline CDR1 reads SGHRS; CDR2 reads YFSETQ. Trimming took off 7 bases at V and 5 bases at J, with 10 bases between the two ends. Written as DNA, the CDR3 is TGCGCCAGCGAGAGTAACCACAATGAGCAGTTCTTC. Translating it yields CASESNHNEQFF. Full variable domain (outside the CDR3, taken from reference TRBV5-1 and TRBJ2-1): KAGVTQTPRYLIKTRGQQVTLSCSPISGHRSVSWYQQTPGQGLQFLFEYFSETQRNKGNFPGRFSGRQFSNSRSEMNVSTLELGDSALYLCASESNHNEQFFGPGTRLTVL.

The J gene is TRBJ2-1, the V gene TRBV5-4; D is perhaps TRBD1 (5 bases). The V gene lost 0 bases and the J gene lost 1 base, with 11 bases spanning the gap. The CDR3 is 16 amino acids. Germline lookup yields CDR1 SGHNT and CDR2 YYREEE (reference sequence). The CDR3 protein is CASSLVGQASYNEQFF. For the CDR3, the DNA is TGTGCCAGCAGCTTGGTGGGGCAGGCATCCTACAATGAGCAGTTCTTC. The full variable domain, rest sourced from reference TRBV5-4 and TRBJ2-1, is ETGVTQSPTHLIKTRGQQVTLRCSSQSGHNTVSWYQQALGQGPQFIFQYYREEENGRGNFPPRFSGLQFPNYSSELNVNALELDDSALYLCASSLVGQASYNEQFFGPGTRLTVL.

This clone occurred once. The J gene is TRBJ1-1, the V gene TRBV25-1; TRBD1 agrees at 7 bases. This CDR3 comprises 15 residues. Germline CDR1 and CDR2: MGHDK and SYGVNS. V was clipped by 3 bases and J by 5 bases; unmatched bases: 9. The CDR3 reads CASSDPGRGNTEAFF. CDR3 coding DNA: TGTGCCAGCAGTGACCCCGGCAGGGGGAATACTGAAGCTTTCTTT. Based on the CDR3 plus reference TRBV25-1 and TRBJ1-1, the full variable domain is EADIYQTPRYLVIGTGKKITLECSQTMGHDKMYWYQQDPGMELHLIHYSYGVNSTEKGDLSSESTVSRIRTEHFPLTLESARPSHTSQYLCASSDPGRGNTEAFFGQGTRLTVV.

This clone was seen once. The rearrangement joins TRBV19 to TRBJ1-2; D is undetermined. CDR1 and CDR2 from the germline V gene are LNHDA and SQIVND (reference sequence). CDR3 length: 13 amino acids. V lost 4 bases and J 2 bases, leaving 8 bases between the germline ends. The CDR3 bases are TGTGCCAGTAGTACGAGCAGGAACTATGGCTACACCTTC. It translates to CASSTSRNYGYTF.

Remarks on this clone: An end of the junction differs from the germline gene, which may be a read error. The rearrangement links TRBV12-5 to TRBJ1-4; 8 nucleotides line up with TRBD1. Looked up from germline, CDR1 is LGHNT and CDR2 is FRNRAP. This CDR3 has 14 amino acids. Here the CDR3 DNA reads TGTGCTAGTGGGCATGGACAGGGACGCGAAAAATTGTTTTTT. It codes for CASGHGQGREKLFF. The entire variable domain, with the rest obtained from reference TRBV12-5 and TRBJ1-4, is as follows: DARVTQTPRHKVTEMGQEVTMRCQPILGHNTVFWYRQTMMQGLELLAYFRNRAPLDDSGMPKDRFSAEMPDATLATLKIQPSEPRDSAVYFCASGHGQGREKLFFGSGTQLSVL.

The chain recombines TRBV6-6 with TRBJ1-6, with TRBD1 matching over 7 bases. J lost 5 bases, V lost 7 bases, and 5 bases had no gene match. CDR1 is MNHNY, CDR2 SVGAGI, per germline (reference sequence). The CDR3 is made up of 14 amino acids. The chain's CDR3 is CASNTGTDNSPLHF. For the CDR3, the DNA is TGTGCCAGCAACACCGGGACAGATAATTCACCCCTCCACTTT.

The CDR3: CASSLVQGNTEAFF. The CDR3 DNA reads TGCGCCAGCAGCTTGGTGCAGGGGAACACTGAAGCTTTCTTT. The V call is TRBV5-1, the J call TRBJ1-1, with D possibly matching TRBD1 (5 bases). Germline lookup yields CDR1 SGHRS and CDR2 YFSETQ. The V gene lost 0 bases and the J gene lost 1 base, with 7 bases spanning the gap. The CDR3 has 14 amino acids.

This clone has at least ten counts. J is TRBJ2-7 and V is TRBV5-8, with 11 bases lining up with TRBD2. J gave up 2 bases and V 4 bases, and 8 bases lay outside the gene matches. Germline V gene data show CDR1 as SGHTS and CDR2 as YDEGEE. CDR3 length: 16 residues. In nucleotides, the CDR3 is TGTGCCAGCAGCACAGGACTAGCGGGCAGACCCTACGAGCAGTACTTC. Its protein product is CASSTGLAGRPYEQYF.

This clone was seen only a few times. V gene TRBV4-1 combines with J gene TRBJ1-1; D perhaps matches TRBD1 (6 bases). Looked up from germline, CDR1 is MGHRA and CDR2 is YSYEKL. Trimming stripped 0 bases from V and 11 bases from J, with 19 bases between. This CDR3 comprises 15 residues. The CDR3 spells CASSQDAQGVLTAFF. The DNA of the CDR3 is TGCGCCAGCAGCCAAGACGCACAGGGTGTCTTGACGGCTTTCTTT.